These 17 T cell receptor beta chains share one sample of origin, sequenced in a study of blood T cells in healthy people across ages. Through a sample-barcoded 5' primer and a J-beta primer mix, a second PCR was run for roughly 6 to 12 cycles. TCRdb re-analysed the 5' RACE reads in MiXCR, keeping a single row per CDR3 protein. Among 500,000 to 550,000 distinct CDR3 sequences, more than 20% were seen once, and the ten largest hold 7.5% to 9%. The sample was also linked to a second study, of T cells of mothers and their children.

What was sequenced was blood. The receptors originated from a boy younger than 18 in good health.

This clonotype turned up a few times. The genes are TRBV29-1 and TRBJ2-3, with 14 bases lining up with TRBD2. J was trimmed by 5 bases and V by 6 bases; bases with no gene match: 13. The CDR3 loop spans 17 amino acids. Germline assignment: CDR1 SQVTM and CDR2 ANQGSEA. CDR3 coding DNA: TGCAGCGTCGATGGACTAGCGGGGGGCCCGGGTGGAGATACGCAGTATTTT. Its translation: CSVDGLAGGPGGDTQYF.

This clonotype came up a few times. The chain combines TRBV7-3 with TRBJ1-1; 8 nucleotides line up with TRBD1. Germline V gene data show CDR1 as SGHTA and CDR2 as FQGTGA. CDR3 length equals 14 residues. Trimming cost V 4 bases and J 2 bases; bases outside gene matches: 3. Written as DNA, the CDR3 is TGTGCCAGCAGCTCGGGACAGGCCAACACTGAAGCTTTCTTT. Its protein is CASSSGQANTEAFF.

The sample holds a few counts of this clonotype. This chain joins TRBV6-6 and TRBJ2-2; D remains ambiguous. V was cut by 2 bases and J by 3 bases, with 7 bases left in between. This CDR3 region has 14 residues. Per germline, CDR1 MNHNY and CDR2 SVGAGI (reference sequence). CDR3 loop: CASSYRRDTGELFF. Written as DNA, the CDR3 is TGTGCCAGCAGTTACCGCCGGGACACCGGGGAGCTGTTTTTT.

This clonotype has a handful of counts. This CDR3 reads CASNGQGGYEQYF. CDR3 DNA: TGTGCCAGCAACGGACAGGGGGGGTACGAGCAGTACTTC. The chain combines TRBV2 with TRBJ2-7; 10 bases align to TRBD1. The CDR3 runs to 13 residues. The germline V gene has CDR1 SNHLY and CDR2 FYNNEI. J lost 4 bases, V lost 7 bases, and 4 bases had no gene match.

The rearrangement uses TRBV19 and TRBJ1-5, with unresolved D. The CDR3 sequence is 14 residues long. Looked up from germline, CDR1 is LNHDA and CDR2 is SQIVND (reference sequence). Trimming removed 5 bases at V and 0 bases at J, with 8 bases between. The DNA for the CDR3 is TGTGCCAGTAGTCCGTTAGGTAGCAATCAGCCCCAGCATTTT. Amino acids: CASSPLGSNQPQHF.

This clonotype was recorded a few times. The genes are TRBV14 and TRBJ1-1; D ambiguous. V was clipped by 6 bases and J by 1 base, with 9 bases between them. The V gene's germline CDR1 is SGHDN and CDR2 FVKESK. This CDR3 contains 13 residues. The CDR3 here is CASRSLGNTEAFF. In DNA form, the CDR3 reads TGTGCCAGCAGAAGTCTGGGGAACACTGAAGCTTTCTTT.

Here the CDR3 DNA reads TGTGCCAGCAGTTCTGGACTAGAGAAGACCCAGTACTTC. It yields the protein CASSSGLEKTQYF. The V call is TRBV6-5, the J call TRBJ2-5, with 7 bases that match TRBD2. CDR1 MNHEY and CDR2 SVGAGI come from the germline V gene. The length of the CDR3 is 13 residues. The V segment lost 4 bases and the J segment 6 bases; nucleotides outside the gene matches: 5.

This clonotype was detected only a few times. V usage is TRBV4-3 and J usage is TRBJ2-3; tentative D call: TRBD2 (6 bases). CDR1 is LGHNA and CDR2 is YSLEER in the germline V gene. There are 18 residues in the CDR3. The V end was cut by 1 base, the J end by 1 base, with 18 bases between. CDR3 amino acids: CASSQASMGLPGTDTQYF. The DNA for the CDR3 is TGCGCCAGCAGCCAAGCGTCGATGGGACTTCCAGGCACAGATACGCAGTATTTT.

The rearrangement joins TRBV7-2 to TRBJ2-1; D might be TRBD1 (5 bases). The germline V gene encodes CDR1 SGHTA and CDR2 FQGNSA. This CDR3 contains 13 residues. V was shortened by 5 bases and J by 4 bases, with 9 bases between the two germline ends. The CDR3 reads CASSQGFYNEQFF. The CDR3 DNA sequence: TGTGCCAGCAGCCAGGGCTTTTACAATGAGCAGTTCTTC.

There are many counts of this clonotype. The V call is TRBV29-1, the J call TRBJ2-7, with a tentative D call TRBD2 (6 bases). The V end was cut by 3 bases, the J end by 0 bases, with 6 bases between. Germline lookup yields CDR1 SQVTM and CDR2 ANQGSEA. The CDR3 is made up of 12 amino acids. CDR3 nucleotide sequence: TGCAGCGTTGACGGGGGCTCCTACGAGCAGTACTTC. Amino acid sequence: CSVDGGSYEQYF.

This clonotype was detected only a few times. V is TRBV4-2 and J is TRBJ2-5, with no clear D. Deletions cut 1 base from V and 11 bases from J, with 8 bases between. Germline CDR1 and CDR2: LGHNA and YNFKEQ. This CDR3 has 11 residues. The CDR3 sequence: CASSQGFEQYF. CDR3 bases: TGTGCCAGCAGCCAAGGGTTTGAGCAGTACTTC.

This chain joins TRBV12-3 or TRBV12-4 and TRBJ1-5; TRBD1 agrees at 7 bases. J lost 5 bases, V lost 5 bases, and 9 bases had no gene match. CDR3 length: 15 residues. The CDR3 DNA sequence: TGTGCCAGCAGTCTGGAGAACAGGGGATATCAGCCCCAGCATTTT. Translated: CASSLENRGYQPQHF.

This clonotype occurred once. Because the CDR3 is missing its conserved closing phenylalanine or tryptophan, this is likely a read error. For the CDR3, the DNA is TGTGCCAGCAGCGTAGCTAGCGGGCCGTACTACGAGCAGTACCTC. Its translation: CASSVASGPYYEQYL. The chain carries TRBV9 and TRBJ2-1; the match to TRBD2 covers 8 bases. The end of the DNA is better explained by TRBJ2-7, so the J call may be wrong. Germline V lookup: CDR1 SGDLS, CDR2 YYNGEE. CDR3 length: 15 residues.

This chain joins TRBV20-1 and TRBJ1-2, with D unclear. Germline loops: CDR1 DFQATT, CDR2 SNEGSKA (reference sequence). The CDR3 contains 11 residues. Trimming left V 6 bases short and J 8 bases short, with 13 bases between. DNA for the CDR3: TGCAGTGCAAGTGGGCCGTCAGGCTACACCTTC. This sequence encodes CSASGPSGYTF.

This clonotype was seen a handful of times. V usage is TRBV7-2 and J usage is TRBJ2-1; D ambiguous. CDR3 length equals 14 residues. The germline CDR1 and CDR2 sequences are SGHTA and FQGNSA. V shed 0 bases and J shed 8 bases, with 11 bases lying between them. DNA of the CDR3: TGTGCCAGCAGCTTAGCTCTGAGCCCGGATGAGCAGTTCTTC. This sequence encodes CASSLALSPDEQFF. The entire variable domain, with the rest obtained from reference TRBV7-2 and TRBJ2-1, is as follows: GAGVSQSPSNKVTEKGKDVELRCDPISGHTALYWYRQSLGQGLEFLIYFQGNSAPDKSGLPSDRFSAERTGGSVSTLTIQRTQQEDSAVYLCASSLALSPDEQFFGPGTRLTVL.

The table lists this clonotype with a few counts. The chain uses TRBV19 and TRBJ2-7; 9 nucleotides match TRBD1. The germline V gene encodes CDR1 LNHDA and CDR2 SQIVND (reference sequence). The CDR3 length is 16 residues. V dropped 3 bases and J dropped 3; count of bases not matched to a gene: 9. The CDR3 DNA is TGTGCCAGTAGTATCCAACACGGGACAGGGCGCTACGAGCAGTACTTC. It yields the protein CASSIQHGTGRYEQYF.

This clonotype has just a few counts. The J gene is TRBJ1-5, the V gene TRBV6-2 or TRBV6-3, with D tentatively TRBD1 (5 bases). The ends were cut back, 0 bases at V and 0 bases at J, with 12 bases in the middle. The CDR3 sequence is 17 residues long. Per germline, CDR1 MNHEY and CDR2 SVGEGT. The CDR3 DNA reads TGTGCCAGCAGTTACTCGGGACTGTTGAATAGCAATCAGCCCCAGCATTTT. Translation: CASSYSGLLNSNQPQHF.